This TCR beta chain stems from a study of PD-1 blockade in classical Hodgkin lymphoma. All trial patients relapsed after autologous stem cell transplantation. TCRdb keeps only in-frame clones here, not all; method: immunoSEQ multiplex PCR. This table has some 150,000 clones, about 81% appearing once. Germline V CDR1 and CDR2: LNHDA, SQIVND (reference sequence). Germline trimming cut 6 bases from V and 7 bases from J; bases unmatched to any gene: 12. This CDR3 comprises 17 residues. The chain carries TRBV19 and TRBJ2-2; 12 bases are shared with TRBD2. Sequenced material: peripheral blood mononuclear cells (PBMCs), taken before the second cycle of nivolumab. The sequence was obtained from a human donor with classical Hodgkin lymphoma. DNA of the CDR3: TGTGCCAGTAGAGGGCCTCGGCTAGCGGGGGGGAACGGGGAGCTGTTTTTT. Residues: CASRGPRLAGGNGELFF.